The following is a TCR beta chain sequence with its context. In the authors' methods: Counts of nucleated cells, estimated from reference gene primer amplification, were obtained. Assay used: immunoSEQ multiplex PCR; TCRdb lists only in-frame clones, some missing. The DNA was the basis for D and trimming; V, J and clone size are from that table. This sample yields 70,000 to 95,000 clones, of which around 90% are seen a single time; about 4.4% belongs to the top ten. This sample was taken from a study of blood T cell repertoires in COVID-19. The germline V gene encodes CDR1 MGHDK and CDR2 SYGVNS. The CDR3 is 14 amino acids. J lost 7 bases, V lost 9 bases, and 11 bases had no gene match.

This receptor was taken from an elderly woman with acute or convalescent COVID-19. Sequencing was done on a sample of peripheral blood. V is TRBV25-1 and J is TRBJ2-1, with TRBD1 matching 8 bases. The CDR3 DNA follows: TGTGCCAGAGAGACAGGGGCCCGAAGGAATGAGCAGTTCTTC. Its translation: CARETGARRNEQFF. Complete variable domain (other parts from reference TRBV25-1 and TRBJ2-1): EADIYQTPRYLVIGTGKKITLECSQTMGHDKMYWYQQDPGMELHLIHYSYGVNSTEKGDLSSESTVSRIRTEHFPLTLESARPSHTSQYLCARETGARRNEQFFGPGTRLTVL.